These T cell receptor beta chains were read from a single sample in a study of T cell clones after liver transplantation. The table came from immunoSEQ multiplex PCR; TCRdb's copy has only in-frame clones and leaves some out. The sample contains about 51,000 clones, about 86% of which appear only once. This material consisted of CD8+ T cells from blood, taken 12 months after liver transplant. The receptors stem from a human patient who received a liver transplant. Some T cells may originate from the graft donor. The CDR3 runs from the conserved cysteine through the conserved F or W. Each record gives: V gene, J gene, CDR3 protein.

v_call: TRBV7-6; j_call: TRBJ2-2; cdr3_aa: CASSLADANTGELFF
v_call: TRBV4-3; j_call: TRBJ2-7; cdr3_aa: CASSQGRAETFYEQYF
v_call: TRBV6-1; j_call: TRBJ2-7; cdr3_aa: CASSEALGITYEQYF
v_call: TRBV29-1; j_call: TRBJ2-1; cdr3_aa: CSVPGTLNEQFF
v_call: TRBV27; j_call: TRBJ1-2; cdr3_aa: CASSLRAGGYYGYTF
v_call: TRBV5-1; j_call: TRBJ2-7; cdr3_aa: CASSLDSGLSYEQYF
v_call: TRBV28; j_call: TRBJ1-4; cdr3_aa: CASSFDREVEKLFF
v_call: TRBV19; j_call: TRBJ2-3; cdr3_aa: CASSMGAAQTTQYF
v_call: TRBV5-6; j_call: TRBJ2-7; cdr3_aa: CASSWGDYEQYF
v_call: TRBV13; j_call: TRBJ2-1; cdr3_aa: CASSPPDRELNEQFF
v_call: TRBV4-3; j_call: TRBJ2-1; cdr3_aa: CASSQTGLAANNEQFF
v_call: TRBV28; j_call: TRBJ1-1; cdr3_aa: CASSRAHGAFF
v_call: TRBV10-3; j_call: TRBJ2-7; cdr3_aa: CATGTGAANEQYF
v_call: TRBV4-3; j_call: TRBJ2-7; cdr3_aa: CASSQDRDGSYEQYF
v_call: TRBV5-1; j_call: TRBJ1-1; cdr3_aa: CASSVGRSEAFF
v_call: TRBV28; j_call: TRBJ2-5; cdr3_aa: CASSTTKVLETQYF
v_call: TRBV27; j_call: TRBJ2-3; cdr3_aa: CASSLFTGGSTDTQYF
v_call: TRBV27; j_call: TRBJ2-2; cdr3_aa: CASSFLPVGELFF
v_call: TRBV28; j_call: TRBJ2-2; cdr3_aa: CASSPRLGKTGELFF
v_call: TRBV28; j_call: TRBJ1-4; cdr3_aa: CASSTPRGVEEKLFF
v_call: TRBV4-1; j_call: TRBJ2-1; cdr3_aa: CASSPHPQPYNEQFF
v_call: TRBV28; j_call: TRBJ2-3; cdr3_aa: CASSRDRTQYF
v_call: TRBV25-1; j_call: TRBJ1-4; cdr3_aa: CASSELRTGKEKLFF
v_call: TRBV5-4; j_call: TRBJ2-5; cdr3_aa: CASSLEWETQYF
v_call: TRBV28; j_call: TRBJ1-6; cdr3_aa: CASSPDNSPLHF
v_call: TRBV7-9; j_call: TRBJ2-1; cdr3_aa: CASTPVGTSGNEQFF
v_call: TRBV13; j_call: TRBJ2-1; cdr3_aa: CASSLGLIGLANEQFF
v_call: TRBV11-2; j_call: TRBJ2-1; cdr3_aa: CASSSPRDRVAVSYNEQFF
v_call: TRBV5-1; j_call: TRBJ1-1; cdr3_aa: CASSLGVSTEAFF
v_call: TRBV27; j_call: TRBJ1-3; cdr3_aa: CASSLRGGGNTIYF
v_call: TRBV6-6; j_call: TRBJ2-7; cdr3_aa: CASNSGRAAEQYF
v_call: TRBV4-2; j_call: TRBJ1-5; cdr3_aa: CASSQESWQGNQPQHF
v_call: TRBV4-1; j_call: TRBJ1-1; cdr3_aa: CASSQGPGGTNTEAFF
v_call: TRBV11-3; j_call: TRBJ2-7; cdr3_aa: CASSLRTGALPEQYF
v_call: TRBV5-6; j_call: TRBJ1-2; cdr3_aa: CASSTTGGYYGYTF
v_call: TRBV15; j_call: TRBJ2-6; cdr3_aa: CATSRDPSGANVLTF
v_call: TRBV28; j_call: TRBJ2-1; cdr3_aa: CASSLLKREISQQFF
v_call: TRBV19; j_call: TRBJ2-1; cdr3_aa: CASWAGNNEQFF
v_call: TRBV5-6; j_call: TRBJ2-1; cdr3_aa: CASSSLESSYNEQFF
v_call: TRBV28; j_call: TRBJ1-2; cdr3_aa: CASSFRGGSLLYGYTF
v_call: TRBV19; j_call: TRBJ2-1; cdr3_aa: CASSWARGRNEQFF
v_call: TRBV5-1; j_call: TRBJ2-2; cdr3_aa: CASSPRRDRSTGELFF
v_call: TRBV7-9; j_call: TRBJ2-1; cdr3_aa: CASSFYSSIEQFF
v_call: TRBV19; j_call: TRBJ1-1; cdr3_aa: CASSGGNILNTEAFF
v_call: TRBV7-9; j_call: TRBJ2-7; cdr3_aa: CASSEAGHYEQYF
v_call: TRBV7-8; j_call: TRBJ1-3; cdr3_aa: CASSLSWENTIYF
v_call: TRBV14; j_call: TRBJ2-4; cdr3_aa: CASSQEPSGPAKNIQYF
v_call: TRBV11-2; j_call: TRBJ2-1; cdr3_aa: CASSLGHEQFF
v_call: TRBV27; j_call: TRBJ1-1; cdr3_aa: CASSLQGTGLAEAFF
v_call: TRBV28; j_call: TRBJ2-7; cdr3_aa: CASSLWGSRATYEQYF
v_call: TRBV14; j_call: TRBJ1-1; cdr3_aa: CASIPVNWNTEAFF
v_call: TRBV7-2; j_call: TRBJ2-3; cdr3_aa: CASSPEDGGPSDTQYF
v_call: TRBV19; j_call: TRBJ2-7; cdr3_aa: CASSPPGPSYEQYF
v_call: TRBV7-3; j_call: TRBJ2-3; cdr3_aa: CASSLTGDSSTDTQYF
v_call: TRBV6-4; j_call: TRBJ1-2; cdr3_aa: CASSHTGTEGYTF